One and the same sample provided the 27 T cell receptor beta chains below, sequenced in a study of technical replicates of blood from several donors. Repertoires were generated with immunoSEQ multiplex PCR, while TCRdb's copy carries only in-frame clones and drops some. The sample has about 80,000 clones; approximately 91% are singletons. The sequenced sample consisted of T cells isolated from PBMCs. The receptors originated from a human donor in good health.

CDR3 region: CAWTSGSEGETQYF. As DNA, the CDR3 is TGTGCCTGGACTAGCGGCTCCGAGGGGGAGACCCAGTACTTC. This rearrangement joins TRBV30 to TRBJ2-5, with 7 nucleotides matching TRBD2. The ends lost 4 bases at V and 5 bases at J; junction bases unmatched: 10. The CDR3 length is 14 residues. Germline V gene data show CDR1 as GTSNPN and CDR2 as SVGIG (reference sequence). Supplemented by reference TRBV30 and TRBJ2-5, the full variable domain reads SQTIHQWPATLVQPVGSPLSLECTVEGTSNPNLYWYRQAAGRGLQLLFYSVGIGQISSEVPQNLSASRPQDRQFILSSKKLLLSDSGFYLCAWTSGSEGETQYFGPGTRLLVL.

V gene TRBV2 combines with J gene TRBJ1-5; 8 nucleotides agree with TRBD1. The V gene end was trimmed by 8 bases and the J gene end by 8 bases; junction bases not matched to a gene: 5. Per germline, CDR1 SNHLY and CDR2 FYNNEI. This CDR3 is built from 12 residues. The chain's CDR3 is CASDRGGKPQHF. The DNA for the CDR3 is TGTGCCAGCGACAGGGGAGGGAAGCCCCAGCATTTT.

This sequence joins TRBV9 and TRBJ2-2; TRBD2 aligns across 9 bases. This CDR3 spans 14 amino acids. The trim removed 10 bases at V and 4 bases at J, leaving 8 bases unmatched. The V gene's germline CDR1 is SGDLS and CDR2 YYNGEE. DNA for the CDR3: TGTGCCTCCAGGCGGGAGGGGATCACCGGGGAGCTGTTTTTT. Translation: CASRREGITGELFF.

The chain employs TRBV9 and TRBJ2-2, with 14 nucleotides matching TRBD2. The CDR3 has 17 amino acids. Germline V gene data show CDR1 as SGDLS and CDR2 as YYNGEE. With 4 bases clipped from V and 6 bases from J, the junction kept 8 bases outside the gene matches. The CDR3 loop is CASSRGLAGAGAGELFF. The CDR3 bases are TGTGCCAGCAGCCGGGGACTAGCGGGAGCAGGTGCCGGGGAGCTGTTTTTT.

The chain carries TRBV6-5 and TRBJ1-1; D is undetermined. The germline V gene has CDR1 MNHEY and CDR2 SVGAGI. There are 13 residues in the CDR3. V lost 5 bases, J lost 1 base, and 8 bases lay in between. CDR3 region: CASSKNKNTEAFF. The CDR3 DNA reads TGTGCCAGCAGTAAAAACAAGAACACTGAAGCTTTCTTT.

V is TRBV4-1 and J is TRBJ1-1; TRBD1 matches at 12 bases. The CDR3 has 19 amino acids. Germline V gene data show CDR1 as MGHRA and CDR2 as YSYEKL. The V segment lost 5 bases and the J segment 1 base; nucleotides outside the gene matches: 14. CDR3 region: CASSDSVVRGQGANTEAFF. CDR3 DNA sequence: TGCGCCAGCAGCGACTCAGTGGTTAGGGGACAGGGGGCGAACACTGAAGCTTTCTTT.

This chain links TRBV7-2 with TRBJ2-1, with 10 bases matching TRBD2. Trimming cost V 3 bases and J 0 bases; bases outside gene matches: 2. Germline V gives CDR1 SGHTA, CDR2 FQGNSA. The CDR3 has 16 amino acids. CDR3 region: CASSFPSGSSYNEQFF. Written as DNA, the CDR3 is TGTGCCAGCAGCTTCCCTAGCGGGAGCTCCTACAATGAGCAGTTCTTC.

The chain joins TRBV1 to TRBJ1-2; TRBD1 is taken as the D call from the table, unchecked against the DNA. TRBV1 is given as a pseudogene. The length of the CDR3 is 14 residues. The CDR3 loop is CTSSPPDIDYGYTF. CDR3 nucleotides: TGCACCAGCAGCCCACCCGACATAGACTATGGCTACACCTTC.

A few counts support this clone. The CDR3 loop is CAYREEKLFF. CDR3 coding DNA: TGTGCCTACCGGGAGGAAAAACTGTTTTTT. The chain combines TRBV30 with TRBJ1-4, with no clear D. The CDR3 extends over 10 amino acids. V was shortened by 7 bases and J by 8 bases, with 8 bases between the two germline ends. Germline CDR1 and CDR2: GTSNPN and SVGIG (reference sequence).

This chain uses TRBV5-6 with TRBJ2-7; TRBD1 agrees at 11 bases. Germline-derived CDR1 and CDR2 are SGHDT and YYEEEE. V gave up 2 bases and J gave up 1 base; unmatched junction bases: 2. CDR3 size: 15 residues. CDR3 bases: TGTGCCAGCAGCTTCGGGACAGGGGGGTCCTACGAGCAGTACTTC. It encodes CASSFGTGGSYEQYF.

The rearrangement joins TRBV5-1 to TRBJ2-7; perhaps TRBD1 as D (7 bases). CDR3 size: 14 residues. Trimming cost V 1 base and J 3 bases, with 11 bases left between them. CDR1 is SGHRS, CDR2 YFSETQ, per germline. DNA of the CDR3: TGCGCCAGCAGCTTGTCAGGGGGAGGCTACGAGCAGTACTTC. Amino acid sequence: CASSLSGGGYEQYF.

The rearrangement joins TRBV6-4 to TRBJ2-7; the D gene is possibly TRBD2 (6 bases). The CDR3 is 14 residues long. V was pared by 4 bases and J by 4 bases, with 14 bases between. Germline V gene sequence: CDR1 MRHNA, CDR2 SNTAGT. This CDR3 is CASSARGAGYEQYF. The CDR3 DNA follows: TGTGCCAGCAGTGCAAGGGGCGCGGGGTACGAGCAGTACTTC.

V gene TRBV28 combines with J gene TRBJ2-7; no clear D. The V gene's germline CDR1 is MDHEN and CDR2 SYDVKM. The V end was cut by 1 base, the J end by 5 bases, with 15 bases between. This CDR3 is built from 15 residues. DNA for the CDR3: TGTGCCAGCAGTTTATTCGGCACCTTGGGCAACGAGCAGTACTTC. This encodes CASSLFGTLGNEQYF. Supplemented by reference TRBV28 and TRBJ2-7, the full variable domain reads DVKVTQSSRYLVKRTGEKVFLECVQDMDHENMFWYRQDPGLGLRLIYFSYDVKMKEKGDIPEGYSVSREKKERFSLILESASTNQTSMYLCASSLFGTLGNEQYFGPGTRLTVT.

This chain joins TRBV7-2 and TRBJ2-1; possibly TRBD2 for D (6 bases). CDR1 is SGHTA, CDR2 FQGNSA, per germline. The ends were cut back, 5 bases at V and 2 bases at J, with 10 bases in the middle. The CDR3 consists of 14 residues. The CDR3 region is CASSPGLAYNEQFF. CDR3 bases: TGTGCCAGCAGCCCGGGACTCGCCTACAATGAGCAGTTCTTC.

The chain couples TRBV30 to TRBJ2-7; D gene uncertain. Trimming took off 5 bases at V and 3 bases at J, with 8 bases between the two ends. This CDR3 is built from 11 residues. Germline V gene sequence: CDR1 GTSNPN, CDR2 SVGIG (reference sequence). This chain's CDR3 is CAWEADYEQYF. The DNA for the CDR3 is TGTGCCTGGGAGGCGGACTACGAGCAGTACTTC.

Here the CDR3 reads CASSPSLSYEQYF. The CDR3 DNA reads TGTGCCAGCTCACCCTCCCTCTCCTACGAGCAGTACTTC. The rearrangement links TRBV18 to TRBJ2-7; D uncertain. The CDR3 length is 13 residues. Per the germline V gene, CDR1 is KGHSH and CDR2 is LQKENI. V was pared by 3 bases and J by 0 bases, with 6 bases between.

The J gene is TRBJ1-4, the V gene TRBV6-1, with 8 positions matching TRBD1. Per germline, CDR1 MNHNS and CDR2 SASEGT. CDR3 length equals 11 residues. V lost 6 bases, J lost 15 bases, and 6 bases stayed unmatched. CDR3 protein: CASRDRDRMFF. The CDR3 DNA reads as TGTGCCAGCAGAGACCGGGACAGGATGTTTTTT.

The chain couples TRBV27 to TRBJ1-5, with 8 bases that match TRBD1. CDR3 size: 14 residues. Germline lookup yields CDR1 MNHEY and CDR2 SMNVEV (reference sequence). With V trimmed by 4 bases and J by 3 bases, 2 bases remained unmatched. CDR3 protein: CASSSTGDNQPQHF. Here the CDR3 DNA reads TGTGCCAGCAGTTCGACAGGGGACAATCAGCCCCAGCATTTT.

DNA for the CDR3: TGTGCCAGTACCCCACGAGCGGGAGATCACAATGAGCAGTTCTTC. It codes for CASTPRAGDHNEQFF. The rearrangement uses TRBV19 and TRBJ2-1; 8 bases are shared with TRBD2. Per germline, CDR1 LNHDA and CDR2 SQIVND (reference sequence). The CDR3 length is 15 residues. Losses at the gene ends were 7 bases for V and 5 bases for J; bases not matched to a gene: 10.

This clone was picked up one time. The genes are TRBV2 and TRBJ2-7; D is possibly TRBD2 (6 bases). Germline V gene data show CDR1 as SNHLY and CDR2 as FYNNEI. This CDR3 comprises 10 residues. V lost 8 bases and J 7 bases, leaving 9 bases between the germline ends. The CDR3 protein is CASCAGEQYF. The CDR3 DNA reads TGTGCCAGCTGCGCGGGGGAGCAGTACTTC.

The chain uses TRBV27 and TRBJ1-2, with D uncertain. CDR1 and CDR2 from the germline V gene are MNHEY and SMNVEV (reference sequence). The CDR3 runs 13 residues. V gave up 5 bases and J gave up 4 bases, with 11 bases separating them. CDR3 amino acids: CASSAAGGYGYTF. The CDR3 coding sequence is TGTGCCAGCAGTGCCGCGGGAGGCTATGGCTACACCTTC.

The chain has TRBV9 and TRBJ2-1; no definite D call. Germline loops: CDR1 SGDLS, CDR2 YYNGEE. The CDR3 contains 17 residues. V lost 2 bases and J lost 4, with 19 bases in between. CDR3 nucleotides: TGTGCCAGCAGCGTTAGACCGGTAGCAGAGTTGTACAATGAGCAGTTCTTC. Translated: CASSVRPVAELYNEQFF.

The genes are TRBV11-2 and TRBJ2-1; D remains ambiguous. This CDR3 contains 13 residues. Trimming took off 1 base at V and 2 bases at J, with 3 bases between the two ends. The germline gives CDR1 SGHAT, CDR2 FQNNGV. The CDR3 DNA follows: TGTGCCAGCAGCTTAGCCGCCTACAATGAGCAGTTCTTC. Amino acids: CASSLAAYNEQFF.

The CDR3 region is CASSQGLADLNEQFF. In DNA, the CDR3 is TGTGCCAGCAGCCAAGGACTAGCGGATCTCAATGAGCAGTTCTTC. The chain couples TRBV4-2 to TRBJ2-1; 9 bases are shared with TRBD2. V shed 1 base, J shed 6 bases, and the junction held 4 bases outside the gene matches. CDR3 length: 15 residues. Germline V CDR1 and CDR2: LGHNA, YNFKEQ.

This clone was observed a few times. The rearrangement joins TRBV2 to TRBJ1-5; tentative D call: TRBD1 (6 bases). Between the trimmed V and J ends, which lost 7 bases and 0 bases, there was a span of 13 bases. Germline CDR1 is SNHLY and CDR2 is FYNNEI. CDR3 size: 15 residues. The CDR3 is CASNRDPYSNQPQHF. Written as DNA, the CDR3 is TGTGCCAGCAACAGGGATCCCTATAGCAATCAGCCCCAGCATTTT.

The chain couples TRBV7-8 to TRBJ2-7, with D unresolved. The CDR3 runs to 15 residues. Per the germline V gene, CDR1 is SGHVS and CDR2 is FQNEAQ. With 2 bases removed from V and 0 bases from J, the gap between germline ends came to 11 bases. CDR3 nucleotides: TGTGCCAGCAGCTTAATGCAGATTAACTCCTACGAGCAGTACTTC. This translates into CASSLMQINSYEQYF.

In its sample, this clone was seen a few times. The chain carries TRBV6-5 and TRBJ1-4; 7 nucleotides align to TRBD1. Looked up from germline, CDR1 is MNHEY and CDR2 is SVGAGI. V lost 6 bases, J lost 4 bases, and 5 bases stayed unmatched. CDR3 size: 14 residues. The CDR3 spells CASSQTGVNEKLFF. The CDR3 DNA is TGTGCCAGCAGCCAAACAGGGGTTAATGAAAAACTGTTTTTT.